This TCR beta chain appears in the sequencing data of a study of blood T cell repertoires in COVID-19. Background on the study: Samples of COVID-19 (acute and convalescent) were obtained from the United States, Italy and Spain. The cDNA or gDNA used as material had been derived from T cells, B-cell-depleted T cells, or PBMCs.

Germline CDR1 reads SEHNR; CDR2 reads FQNEAQ (reference sequence). The CDR3 is 15 residues long. The ends lost 3 bases at V and 2 bases at J; junction bases unmatched: 5. Per the authors' pipeline: Amplified reference gene primers provided the basis for estimating nucleated cell counts. The method was immunoSEQ multiplex PCR; TCRdb's version includes in-frame clones alone and lacks a portion of them. V, J and clone size derive from that table, while D and trimming were established from the DNA sequence. The data show 250,000 to 350,000 clones, with approximately 81% seen just once and 2.5% held by the top ten.

Sequenced material: PBMCs or T cells enriched from blood (not recorded which). The rearrangement links TRBV7-9 to TRBJ1-2; TRBD1 matches at 8 bases. This receptor was obtained from a woman between 50 and 59 years old who had recovered from COVID-19. CDR3 in amino acids: CASSLLRTGNYGYTF. DNA of the CDR3: TGTGCCAGCAGCTTGCTACGGACAGGGAACTATGGCTACACCTTC. Full variable domain (missing parts from reference TRBV7-9 and TRBJ1-2): DTGVSQNPRHKITKRGQNVTFRCDPISEHNRLYWYRQTLGQGPEFLTYFQNEAQLEKSRLLSDRFSAERPKGSFSTLEIQRTEQGDSAMYLCASSLLRTGNYGYTFGSGTRLTVV.